This note documents a single T cell receptor (beta chain) sequence. The antigen remains unidentified. The data were taken from a study of shared clonotypes between healthy human individuals. General study findings and limits: As a rule, naive subsets had a larger estimated richness than memory subsets.

Samples underwent the assay at deep level. Sequencing was performed with immunoSEQ multiplex PCR; in TCRdb, only in-frame clones are kept and a portion is missing. The sample contains roughly 330,000 clones, around 67% of which appear only once. Germline V gene data show CDR1 as LNHDA and CDR2 as SQIVND (reference sequence). The trim removed 4 bases at V and 10 bases at J, leaving 10 bases unmatched. The CDR3 loop spans 13 amino acids. This receptor was obtained from a man aged 30 to 45 in good health. This chain connects TRBV19 to TRBJ2-7; TRBD2 aligns across 7 bases. The sequenced sample consisted of memory CD4+ T cells sorted from blood. Specified subset: CD45RA-negative fraction. Here the CDR3 DNA reads TGTGCCAGTAGTAGGGACTACCTTTGGGACCAGTACTTC. Translating it yields CASSRDYLWDQYF.